Listed here are 10 T cell receptor beta chains from one sample, sequenced in a study of PD-1 blockade in classical Hodgkin lymphoma. As for time point: cycle 4 day 1 (C4D1), after less than seven weeks of nivolumab. In every patient, relapse followed autologous stem cell transplantation, while exposure to brentuximab vedotin differed. Assay: immunoSEQ multiplex PCR; the TCRdb copy retains only in-frame clones and omits some. The sample has over 75,000 clones; about nine tenths are singletons. The material was peripheral blood mononuclear cells (PBMCs), obtained before the fourth cycle of nivolumab. These receptors came from a human donor with classical Hodgkin lymphoma.

The chain is built from TRBV2 and TRBJ1-5, with 7 bases fitting TRBD1. The V gene end was trimmed by 5 bases and the J gene end by 3 bases; junction bases not matched to a gene: 4. This CDR3 is 14 amino acids long. Germline-derived CDR1 and CDR2 are SNHLY and FYNNEI. The CDR3 is CASSPGQANQPQHF. CDR3 in DNA: TGTGCCAGCAGTCCCGGACAGGCCAATCAGCCCCAGCATTTT.

This clone appeared a single time. The J gene is TRBJ2-2, the V gene TRBV7-6, with 7 bases fitting TRBD1. CDR3 length equals 16 residues. Unmatched junction bases numbered 10, after V lost 5 bases and J lost 4 bases. Germline V lookup: CDR1 SGHVS, CDR2 FNYEAQ. The CDR3 DNA reads TGTGCCAGCAGCCCCCGGACGGCAGGGGGCACCGGGGAGCTGTTTTTT. Translated: CASSPRTAGGTGELFF.

In its sample, this clone was seen once. The rearrangement joins TRBV29-1 to TRBJ2-3; the match to TRBD2 covers 10 bases. The germline V gene encodes CDR1 SQVTM and CDR2 ANQGSEA. Losses at the gene ends were 4 bases for V and 1 base for J; bases not matched to a gene: 2. This CDR3 contains 14 residues. The CDR3 here is CSVASGSRTDTQYF. CDR3 sequence (DNA): TGCAGCGTTGCTAGCGGGAGTCGCACAGATACGCAGTATTTT.

The chain employs TRBV5-8 and TRBJ2-3; 7 bases fit TRBD2. The CDR3 is made up of 15 amino acids. The trim removed 4 bases at V and 0 bases at J, leaving 5 bases unmatched. CDR1 SGHTS and CDR2 YDEGEE come from the germline V gene. Written as DNA, the CDR3 is TGTGCCAGCAGCCCCGGGAGGCCAAGCACAGATACGCAGTATTTT. Encoded protein: CASSPGRPSTDTQYF.

The chain uses TRBV27 and TRBJ2-1; D gene ambiguous. The germline CDR1 and CDR2 sequences are MNHEY and SMNVEV (reference sequence). The CDR3 runs to 14 residues. Trimming shortened V by 7 bases and J by 0 bases, and 10 bases separated the two germline ends. The CDR3 loop is CASNFGVSYNEQFF. CDR3 nucleotide sequence: TGTGCCAGCAACTTTGGGGTCTCCTACAATGAGCAGTTCTTC.

This rearrangement joins TRBV4-1 to TRBJ1-1; D unclear. V lost 4 bases to trimming and J lost 3 bases, with 18 bases between them. This CDR3 comprises 16 residues. Germline V CDR1 and CDR2: MGHRA, YSYEKL. CDR3 region: CASSRTGSKVDTEAFF. In DNA, the CDR3 is TGCGCCAGCAGCCGCACCGGGTCCAAGGTCGACACTGAAGCTTTCTTT.

The genes are TRBV7-9 and TRBJ1-1; 8 bases map to TRBD1. The CDR3 has 12 residues. V shed 7 bases, J shed 7 bases, and the junction held 5 bases outside the gene matches. Germline CDR1 and CDR2: SEHNR and FQNEAQ (reference sequence). The CDR3 sequence: CASTIQGVEAFF. The CDR3 coding sequence is TGTGCCAGCACCATACAGGGGGTTGAAGCTTTCTTT.

This chain uses TRBV5-1 with TRBJ1-2; D is unresolved. The CDR3 is 15 residues long. V lost 4 bases and J lost 4, with 17 bases in between. Germline V CDR1 and CDR2: SGHRS, YFSETQ. Here the CDR3 reads CASSPVRQASYGYTF. The DNA of the CDR3 is TGCGCCAGCAGCCCGGTGCGGCAGGCGAGCTATGGCTACACCTTC.

Only one count was recorded for this clone. The chain joins TRBV7-8 to TRBJ1-5, with D possibly matching TRBD1 (6 bases). V was shortened by 3 bases and J by 5 bases, with 8 bases between the two germline ends. CDR1 is SGHVS, CDR2 FQNEAQ, per germline. This CDR3 has 13 amino acids. CDR3 in amino acids: CASSFRTDQPQHF. The CDR3, as DNA: TGTGCCAGCAGCTTCCGGACAGATCAGCCCCAGCATTTT.

V gene TRBV28 combines with J gene TRBJ2-5; D might be TRBD2 (6 bases). CDR3 length: 16 residues. Trimming shortened V by 3 bases and J by 3 bases, and 17 bases separated the two germline ends. The germline V gene encodes CDR1 MDHEN and CDR2 SYDVKM. CDR3 DNA sequence: TGTGCCAGCAGTTTCTCATTCGGAGGGGATAAAGAGACCCAGTACTTC. This encodes CASSFSFGGDKETQYF. Complete variable domain (other parts from reference TRBV28 and TRBJ2-5): DVKVTQSSRYLVKRTGEKVFLECVQDMDHENMFWYRQDPGLGLRLIYFSYDVKMKEKGDIPEGYSVSREKKERFSLILESASTNQTSMYLCASSFSFGGDKETQYFGPGTRLLVL.